This TCR beta chain was captured in a study of blood T cells in healthy people across ages. Alongside a J-beta primer mix, a sample-barcoded 5' primer served in a second PCR lasting roughly 6 to 11 cycles. Each cDNA molecule, via a template-switch adaptor with 12 random nucleotides, was tagged. Via MiXCR, TCRdb re-called the 5' RACE reads, giving one row per CDR3 protein. The sample has about 1,500,000 distinct CDR3 sequences, roughly 45% seen once. The V gene's germline CDR1 is SGHNT and CDR2 YYREEE (reference sequence). Trimming took 4 bases from V and 6 from J; bases not matched to a gene: 4. There are 13 residues in the CDR3.

The clonotype originates from a woman under 30 in good health. Sequences were obtained from blood. The chain employs TRBV5-4 and TRBJ2-3; 8 bases fit TRBD1. The CDR3 region is CASSRGQDDTQYF. In nucleotides, the CDR3 is TGTGCCAGCAGCAGGGGACAGGATGATACGCAGTATTTT. Complete variable domain (other parts from reference TRBV5-4 and TRBJ2-3): ETGVTQSPTHLIKTRGQQVTLRCSSQSGHNTVSWYQQALGQGPQFIFQYYREEENGRGNFPPRFSGLQFPNYSSELNVNALELDDSALYLCASSRGQDDTQYFGPGTRLTVL.